This TCR beta chain comes out of a study of cytomegalovirus exposure and HLA in healthy donors. Study-wide context: The study placed approximately 80% of its 350 to 450 genotyped donors in the Caucasian-associated ancestry cluster. Study-wide results and limits: Reports described diagnosis of cytomegalovirus status by the classifier as highly specific and sensitive. Researchers reported in a later analysis that a missense DCLRE1C variant was tied to TCR beta V- and J-gene trimming.

This CDR3 spans 16 amino acids. The germline CDR1 and CDR2 sequences are SGHAT and FQNNGV. V lost 6 bases and J lost 0, with 16 bases in between. PCR involved 60 Vbeta and 13 Jbeta primers. Original handling: A later analysis counted approximately 88 million unique TCR beta chains, 9.5 million to 13 million shared. Assay: immunoSEQ multiplex PCR; the TCRdb copy retains only in-frame clones and omits some. V and J calls and clone size follow that table, whereas D and trimming were derived from the DNA. The sample has roughly 110,000 clones, over 60% seen once. Turning to this clone: Its antigen is unknown.

The sequencing sample was made of PBMCs. V usage is TRBV11-2 and J usage is TRBJ2-3, with D maybe TRBD2 (6 bases). The source of this sequence is a woman aged 18-29 years in good health and CMV-seropositive. CDR3 protein: CASSSLFGTSTDTQYF. In nucleotides, the CDR3 is TGTGCCAGCAGTTCCCTTTTCGGGACTAGCACAGATACGCAGTATTTT.